One and the same sample provided the 15 T cell receptor beta chains below, sequenced in a study of cytomegalovirus exposure and HLA in healthy donors. 60 Vbeta and 13 Jbeta primers were used in PCR. This table comes from immunoSEQ multiplex PCR, and its TCRdb copy is limited to in-frame clones, with some not included. This repertoire shows about 140,000 clones, under 80% found once; its top ten account for approximately 10%. Material for sequencing was PBMCs. These receptors were taken from a woman in her forties or fifties in good health and CMV-seropositive.

This clone was detected only once. V gene TRBV11-2 combines with J gene TRBJ1-2; 9 bases match TRBD1. Germline-derived CDR1 and CDR2 are SGHAT and FQNNGV. Trimming took 4 bases from V and 5 from J; bases not matched to a gene: 5. The CDR3 runs to 14 residues. The CDR3 DNA follows: TGTGCCAGCAGCTCAACAGGGGGCGGGTATGGCTACACCTTC. It encodes CASSSTGGGYGYTF.

Only a few counts were recorded for this clone. The chain recombines TRBV25-1 with TRBJ1-1, with TRBD1 as a possible D gene (6 bases). V gave up 2 bases and J gave up 10 bases, with 11 bases separating them. The CDR3 has 12 residues. From germline, CDR1 is MGHDK and CDR2 SYGVNS. The CDR3 loop reads CASSELGRGAFF. In DNA form, the CDR3 reads TGTGCCAGCAGTGAACTAGGCAGGGGAGCTTTCTTT.

The chain joins TRBV7-9 to TRBJ2-7, with unresolved D. This CDR3 comprises 12 residues. The germline gives CDR1 SEHNR, CDR2 FQNEAQ (reference sequence). CDR3 amino acids: CSREAVSYEQYF. The CDR3 DNA follows: TGTTCCCGCGAGGCGGTCTCCTACGAGCAGTACTTC.

The chain is built from TRBV30 and TRBJ1-6; D unclear. The CDR3 has 14 residues. From germline, CDR1 is GTSNPN and CDR2 SVGIG (reference sequence). Trimming removed 0 bases from V and 7 bases from J, with 10 bases in between. The CDR3 bases are TGTGCCTGGAGTGTATACGGGTTGAATTCACCCCTCCACTTT. Its translation: CAWSVYGLNSPLHF.

The gene calls are TRBV7-3 and TRBJ2-1, with 10 bases fitting TRBD2. The V gene's germline CDR1 is SGHTA and CDR2 FQGTGA. This CDR3 is 22 amino acids long. V lost 5 bases, J lost 4 bases, and 26 bases stayed unmatched. CDR3 sequence: CASSLSLLEGLTSGDEYNEQFF. The CDR3 DNA follows: TGTGCCAGCAGCCTATCCTTATTAGAGGGGTTAACTAGCGGGGATGAATACAATGAGCAGTTCTTC.

The chain links TRBV25-1 to TRBJ2-3; 7 bases are a match to TRBD1. The V gene end was trimmed by 4 bases and the J gene end by 5 bases; junction bases not matched to a gene: 9. CDR1 and CDR2 from the germline V gene are MGHDK and SYGVNS. The CDR3 runs 15 residues. The CDR3 sequence: CASSALKGAVDTQYF. In DNA, the CDR3 is TGTGCCAGCAGTGCCCTGAAGGGGGCAGTAGATACGCAGTATTTT.

The gene calls are TRBV14 and TRBJ2-6; 7 bases map to TRBD1. Germline values: CDR1 SGHDN, CDR2 FVKESK. V lost 5 bases, J lost 0 bases, and 10 bases stayed unmatched. The CDR3 is 18 amino acids. The CDR3 protein is CASSRRTGASSGANVLTF. For the CDR3, the DNA is TGTGCCAGCAGCAGGAGGACAGGTGCAAGCTCTGGGGCCAACGTCCTGACTTTC.

The chain is built from TRBV19 and TRBJ1-4, with 7 positions matching TRBD1. The CDR3 is 13 amino acids. Germline V CDR1 and CDR2: LNHDA, SQIVND (reference sequence). J lost 4 bases, V lost 9 bases, and 5 bases had no gene match. Here the CDR3 reads CASIGTVNEKLFF. The CDR3, as DNA: TGTGCCAGCATCGGGACAGTTAATGAAAAACTGTTTTTT.

The chain carries TRBV7-2 and TRBJ2-3; the match to TRBD1 covers 8 bases. The CDR3 runs to 15 residues. Germline assignment: CDR1 SGHTA and CDR2 FQGNSA. Unmatched junction bases numbered 12, after V lost 5 bases and J lost 8 bases. The CDR3 protein is CASSHVSAQGATQYF. CDR3 DNA sequence: TGTGCCAGCAGCCACGTTTCCGCTCAGGGGGCTACGCAGTATTTT. The complete variable domain, with remaining parts taken from reference TRBV7-2 and TRBJ2-3, reads GAGVSQSPSNKVTEKGKDVELRCDPISGHTALYWYRQSLGQGLEFLIYFQGNSAPDKSGLPSDRFSAERTGGSVSTLTIQRTQQEDSAVYLCASSHVSAQGATQYFGPGTRLTVL.

The chain uses TRBV6-1 and TRBJ2-3; 7 bases are shared with TRBD1. This CDR3 region has 15 residues. V gave up 7 bases and J gave up 3 bases; unmatched junction bases: 10. The germline V gene has CDR1 MNHNS and CDR2 SASEGT. The DNA of the CDR3 is TGTGCCAGCAAACCCGAGGGGGCTGTAACAGATACGCAGTATTTT. Translating it yields CASKPEGAVTDTQYF.

V is TRBV28 and J is TRBJ1-2; D remains unclear. Germline CDR1 reads MDHEN; CDR2 reads SYDVKM. Trimming took 4 bases from V and 7 from J, leaving 16 bases between them. The CDR3 is 14 residues long. The CDR3 region is CASSSAGVPVGYTF. Here the CDR3 DNA reads TGTGCCAGCAGTTCCGCCGGGGTCCCGGTTGGCTACACCTTC.

A note on this clone: The junction and the germline gene differ at one end; a read error may be behind it. The rearrangement uses TRBV11-2 and TRBJ2-2; 10 nucleotides align to TRBD2. The CDR3 runs 16 residues. CDR1 is SGHAT, CDR2 FQNNGV, per germline. The CDR3 loop reads CASSLGSSGGTEELFF. The CDR3 coding sequence is TGTGCCAGCAGCTTAGGCTCTAGCGGGGGCACCGAGGAGCTGTTTTTT.

V is TRBV14 and J is TRBJ1-1; TRBD1 matches 10 bases. The CDR3 has 14 amino acids. V shed 4 bases and J 1 base; nucleotides not matched to a gene: 0. Germline V CDR1 and CDR2: SGHDN, FVKESK. DNA for the CDR3: TGTGCCAGCAGCCGGGACAGGGGGAACACTGAAGCTTTCTTT. This translates into CASSRDRGNTEAFF.

The V and J genes are TRBV2 and TRBJ2-1; possible D gene TRBD1, 6 bases. V was trimmed by 6 bases and J by 6 bases, leaving 12 bases between them. The CDR3 spans 13 residues. Germline-derived CDR1 and CDR2 are SNHLY and FYNNEI. The CDR3 bases are TGTGCCAGCAGCTACGGACAGTTCAATGAGCAGTTCTTC. Its translation: CASSYGQFNEQFF.

This clone was observed once. The CDR3 region is CASSLVMDRSSDTQYF. Written as DNA, the CDR3 is TGCGCCAGCAGCTTGGTAATGGACAGATCATCAGATACGCAGTATTTT. The rearrangement uses TRBV5-1 and TRBJ2-3; D might be TRBD1 (6 bases). The CDR3 length is 16 residues. The germline CDR1 and CDR2 sequences are SGHRS and YFSETQ. Trimming pared 0 bases from V and 4 bases from J, leaving 15 bases between.